A selection of T cell receptor beta chains follows, all from one sample in a study of blood T cell repertoires in COVID-19. Profiling relied on immunoSEQ multiplex PCR, and the TCRdb table lists in-frame clones only, not all of them. The table has 140,000 or so clones, approximately 78% seen once. Material: peripheral blood. These receptors all come from a woman older than 75 with acute or convalescent COVID-19. The CDR3 runs from the conserved cysteine through the conserved F or W. Fields, in order: CDR3 protein, J gene, CDR3 length, V gene.

CDR3aa: CASSVGREASGGYEQYF; j_gene: TRBJ2-7; len: 17; v_gene: TRBV9
CDR3aa: CASSPRTSGSSYEQYF; j_gene: TRBJ2-7; len: 16; v_gene: TRBV2
CDR3aa: CASSSNRGHGYTF; j_gene: TRBJ1-2; len: 13; v_gene: TRBV7-9
CDR3aa: CASSLAPTRQARYEQYF; j_gene: TRBJ2-7; len: 17; v_gene: TRBV7-9
CDR3aa: CASSPRQTGQGYYGYTF; j_gene: TRBJ1-2; len: 17; v_gene: TRBV18
CDR3aa: CASSQAGGATNEKLFF; j_gene: TRBJ1-4; len: 16; v_gene: TRBV4-1
CDR3aa: CASSKGAGLAGRTDTQYF; j_gene: TRBJ2-3; len: 18; v_gene: TRBV21-1
CDR3aa: CASSQEVRAGPSYEQYF; j_gene: TRBJ2-7; len: 17; v_gene: TRBV4-2
CDR3aa: CASSESPGTGYRNQPQHF; j_gene: TRBJ1-5; len: 18; v_gene: TRBV2
CDR3aa: CASSPRGSSGRNYNEQFF; j_gene: TRBJ2-1; len: 18; v_gene: TRBV2
CDR3aa: CAISEDETTYEQYF; j_gene: TRBJ2-7; len: 14; v_gene: TRBV10-3
CDR3aa: CASSWDRGRNEQYF; j_gene: TRBJ2-7; len: 14; v_gene: TRBV11-2
CDR3aa: CASSDQRTSGGANEQFF; j_gene: TRBJ2-1; len: 17; v_gene: TRBV5-5
CDR3aa: CASSYTGVNEKLFF; j_gene: TRBJ1-4; len: 14; v_gene: TRBV5-8
CDR3aa: CASSQVLTGNEQFF; j_gene: TRBJ2-1; len: 14; v_gene: TRBV3-1/TRBV3-2
CDR3aa: CASSVDGGANYGYTF; j_gene: TRBJ1-2; len: 15; v_gene: TRBV9
CDR3aa: CASSLTGLAGEGKTQYF; j_gene: TRBJ2-5; len: 17; v_gene: TRBV5-6
CDR3aa: CASSRDTPSGNTIYF; j_gene: TRBJ1-3; len: 15; v_gene: TRBV5-6
CDR3aa: CASSFFAPFTLREQYF; j_gene: TRBJ2-7; len: 16; v_gene: TRBV28
CDR3aa: CASSWSQGAGEQYF; j_gene: TRBJ2-7; len: 14; v_gene: TRBV7-8
CDR3aa: CATSVRGANVLTF; j_gene: TRBJ2-6; len: 13; v_gene: TRBV15
CDR3aa: CASSLGFAAEGSLYNEQFF; j_gene: TRBJ2-1; len: 19; v_gene: TRBV7-2
CDR3aa: CSVELLGQGNYGYTF; j_gene: TRBJ1-2; len: 15; v_gene: TRBV29-1
CDR3aa: CASSLSNSYNQPQHF; j_gene: TRBJ1-5; len: 15; v_gene: TRBV28
CDR3aa: CASSVVGGEIDTQYF; j_gene: TRBJ2-3; len: 15; v_gene: TRBV9
CDR3aa: CASSPPTGVEGTQYF; j_gene: TRBJ2-5; len: 15; v_gene: TRBV7-9
CDR3aa: CASSISLGETQYF; j_gene: TRBJ2-5; len: 13; v_gene: TRBV19
CDR3aa: CASSVTGFSYEQYF; j_gene: TRBJ2-7; len: 14; v_gene: TRBV11-1
CDR3aa: CASRTGGYGYTF; j_gene: TRBJ1-2; len: 12; v_gene: TRBV27
CDR3aa: CASSLIRTPQGYGYTF; j_gene: TRBJ1-2; len: 16; v_gene: TRBV5-8
CDR3aa: CSATPGTTQYF; j_gene: TRBJ2-3; len: 11; v_gene: TRBV20-1
CDR3aa: CASSPLFPALFEQYF; j_gene: TRBJ2-7; len: 15; v_gene: TRBV4-1
CDR3aa: CASRRNRGAYEQYF; j_gene: TRBJ2-7; len: 14; v_gene: TRBV27
CDR3aa: CAITTGPSYEQYF; j_gene: TRBJ2-7; len: 13; v_gene: TRBV10-3
CDR3aa: CASSSQGVGELFF; j_gene: TRBJ2-2; len: 13; v_gene: TRBV7-9
CDR3aa: CASSLSLAGSTDTQYF; j_gene: TRBJ2-3; len: 16; v_gene: TRBV5-1
CDR3aa: CASSLAAGGVAGELFF; j_gene: TRBJ2-2; len: 16; v_gene: TRBV5-1
CDR3aa: CASSLNSATGELFF; j_gene: TRBJ2-2; len: 14; v_gene: TRBV27
CDR3aa: CASNSRVEQYF; j_gene: TRBJ2-7; len: 11; v_gene: TRBV2
CDR3aa: CASRWVGGPSNQPQHF; j_gene: TRBJ1-5; len: 16; v_gene: TRBV7-2
CDR3aa: CSAPTGYEQYF; j_gene: TRBJ2-7; len: 11; v_gene: TRBV20-1
CDR3aa: CASSSGQGVGEQYF; j_gene: TRBJ2-7; len: 14; v_gene: TRBV5-1
CDR3aa: CASSQGLSTNQPQHF; j_gene: TRBJ1-5; len: 15; v_gene: TRBV4-2
CDR3aa: CASSLTGGTLYTEAFF; j_gene: TRBJ1-1; len: 16; v_gene: TRBV4-1
CDR3aa: CASSQGAGGRRDYEQYF; j_gene: TRBJ2-7; len: 17; v_gene: TRBV4-2
CDR3aa: CASSVGLEQYF; j_gene: TRBJ2-7; len: 11; v_gene: TRBV27
CDR3aa: CASSPNTSFGLLAFF; j_gene: TRBJ1-1; len: 15; v_gene: TRBV18
CDR3aa: CASRIGHTSPYEQYF; j_gene: TRBJ2-7; len: 15; v_gene: TRBV2
CDR3aa: CANQSPGRQPQHF; j_gene: TRBJ1-5; len: 13; v_gene: TRBV27
CDR3aa: CATSPWGDQPQHF; j_gene: TRBJ1-5; len: 13; v_gene: TRBV24-1
CDR3aa: CASSTGQGITEAFF; j_gene: TRBJ1-1; len: 14; v_gene: TRBV27
CDR3aa: CASSAQTGLEQFF; j_gene: TRBJ2-1; len: 13; v_gene: TRBV2
CDR3aa: CASGRPGQPQHF; j_gene: TRBJ1-5; len: 12; v_gene: TRBV28
CDR3aa: CASSSSGPNTGELFF; j_gene: TRBJ2-2; len: 15; v_gene: TRBV5-1
CDR3aa: CASSLVSWSGYTF; j_gene: TRBJ1-2; len: 13; v_gene: TRBV28
CDR3aa: CASSEGQSNQPQHF; j_gene: TRBJ1-5; len: 14; v_gene: TRBV10-2
CDR3aa: CASSQVIGAEQFF; j_gene: TRBJ2-1; len: 13; v_gene: TRBV14
CDR3aa: CASSFSREFNYGYTF; j_gene: TRBJ1-2; len: 15; v_gene: TRBV5-5
CDR3aa: CASSFNYQETQYF; j_gene: TRBJ2-5; len: 13; v_gene: TRBV12-3/TRBV12-4